This TCR beta chain was identified during a study of cytomegalovirus exposure and HLA in healthy donors. General study findings and limits: The authors assumed roughly uniform sequencing depth across donors for presence/absence analyses. In a later analysis, TCR beta V- and J-gene trimming was associated with a missense DCLRE1C variant. Reportedly, fewer N-insertions than the approximately 650-donor mean appeared in an Asian-associated ancestry cluster in a later analysis. Common viral pathogens seemed to be connected with several of the most significant clusters, according to a later analysis.

A word on this clone: What it binds is not known.

Looked up from germline, CDR1 is SGHNT and CDR2 is YYREEE (reference sequence). The CDR3 extends over 14 amino acids. Trimming at V came to 5 bases and at J to 8 bases, leaving 12 bases not matched to a gene. The PCR had 60 Vbeta and 13 Jbeta primers. Some clones are missing from TCRdb's copy, which holds only in-frame ones; the method was immunoSEQ multiplex PCR. The data hold approximately 79,000 clones, with more than 60% observed a single time. The sample consisted of PBMCs. The sequence was collected from a boy younger than 18 in good health and CMV-seronegative. The rearrangement uses TRBV5-4 and TRBJ1-2; TRBD1 matches at 7 bases. The DNA of the CDR3 is TGTGCCAGCAGACCTCAGGGGGTAATGTTCGGCTACACCTTC. This encodes CASRPQGVMFGYTF.